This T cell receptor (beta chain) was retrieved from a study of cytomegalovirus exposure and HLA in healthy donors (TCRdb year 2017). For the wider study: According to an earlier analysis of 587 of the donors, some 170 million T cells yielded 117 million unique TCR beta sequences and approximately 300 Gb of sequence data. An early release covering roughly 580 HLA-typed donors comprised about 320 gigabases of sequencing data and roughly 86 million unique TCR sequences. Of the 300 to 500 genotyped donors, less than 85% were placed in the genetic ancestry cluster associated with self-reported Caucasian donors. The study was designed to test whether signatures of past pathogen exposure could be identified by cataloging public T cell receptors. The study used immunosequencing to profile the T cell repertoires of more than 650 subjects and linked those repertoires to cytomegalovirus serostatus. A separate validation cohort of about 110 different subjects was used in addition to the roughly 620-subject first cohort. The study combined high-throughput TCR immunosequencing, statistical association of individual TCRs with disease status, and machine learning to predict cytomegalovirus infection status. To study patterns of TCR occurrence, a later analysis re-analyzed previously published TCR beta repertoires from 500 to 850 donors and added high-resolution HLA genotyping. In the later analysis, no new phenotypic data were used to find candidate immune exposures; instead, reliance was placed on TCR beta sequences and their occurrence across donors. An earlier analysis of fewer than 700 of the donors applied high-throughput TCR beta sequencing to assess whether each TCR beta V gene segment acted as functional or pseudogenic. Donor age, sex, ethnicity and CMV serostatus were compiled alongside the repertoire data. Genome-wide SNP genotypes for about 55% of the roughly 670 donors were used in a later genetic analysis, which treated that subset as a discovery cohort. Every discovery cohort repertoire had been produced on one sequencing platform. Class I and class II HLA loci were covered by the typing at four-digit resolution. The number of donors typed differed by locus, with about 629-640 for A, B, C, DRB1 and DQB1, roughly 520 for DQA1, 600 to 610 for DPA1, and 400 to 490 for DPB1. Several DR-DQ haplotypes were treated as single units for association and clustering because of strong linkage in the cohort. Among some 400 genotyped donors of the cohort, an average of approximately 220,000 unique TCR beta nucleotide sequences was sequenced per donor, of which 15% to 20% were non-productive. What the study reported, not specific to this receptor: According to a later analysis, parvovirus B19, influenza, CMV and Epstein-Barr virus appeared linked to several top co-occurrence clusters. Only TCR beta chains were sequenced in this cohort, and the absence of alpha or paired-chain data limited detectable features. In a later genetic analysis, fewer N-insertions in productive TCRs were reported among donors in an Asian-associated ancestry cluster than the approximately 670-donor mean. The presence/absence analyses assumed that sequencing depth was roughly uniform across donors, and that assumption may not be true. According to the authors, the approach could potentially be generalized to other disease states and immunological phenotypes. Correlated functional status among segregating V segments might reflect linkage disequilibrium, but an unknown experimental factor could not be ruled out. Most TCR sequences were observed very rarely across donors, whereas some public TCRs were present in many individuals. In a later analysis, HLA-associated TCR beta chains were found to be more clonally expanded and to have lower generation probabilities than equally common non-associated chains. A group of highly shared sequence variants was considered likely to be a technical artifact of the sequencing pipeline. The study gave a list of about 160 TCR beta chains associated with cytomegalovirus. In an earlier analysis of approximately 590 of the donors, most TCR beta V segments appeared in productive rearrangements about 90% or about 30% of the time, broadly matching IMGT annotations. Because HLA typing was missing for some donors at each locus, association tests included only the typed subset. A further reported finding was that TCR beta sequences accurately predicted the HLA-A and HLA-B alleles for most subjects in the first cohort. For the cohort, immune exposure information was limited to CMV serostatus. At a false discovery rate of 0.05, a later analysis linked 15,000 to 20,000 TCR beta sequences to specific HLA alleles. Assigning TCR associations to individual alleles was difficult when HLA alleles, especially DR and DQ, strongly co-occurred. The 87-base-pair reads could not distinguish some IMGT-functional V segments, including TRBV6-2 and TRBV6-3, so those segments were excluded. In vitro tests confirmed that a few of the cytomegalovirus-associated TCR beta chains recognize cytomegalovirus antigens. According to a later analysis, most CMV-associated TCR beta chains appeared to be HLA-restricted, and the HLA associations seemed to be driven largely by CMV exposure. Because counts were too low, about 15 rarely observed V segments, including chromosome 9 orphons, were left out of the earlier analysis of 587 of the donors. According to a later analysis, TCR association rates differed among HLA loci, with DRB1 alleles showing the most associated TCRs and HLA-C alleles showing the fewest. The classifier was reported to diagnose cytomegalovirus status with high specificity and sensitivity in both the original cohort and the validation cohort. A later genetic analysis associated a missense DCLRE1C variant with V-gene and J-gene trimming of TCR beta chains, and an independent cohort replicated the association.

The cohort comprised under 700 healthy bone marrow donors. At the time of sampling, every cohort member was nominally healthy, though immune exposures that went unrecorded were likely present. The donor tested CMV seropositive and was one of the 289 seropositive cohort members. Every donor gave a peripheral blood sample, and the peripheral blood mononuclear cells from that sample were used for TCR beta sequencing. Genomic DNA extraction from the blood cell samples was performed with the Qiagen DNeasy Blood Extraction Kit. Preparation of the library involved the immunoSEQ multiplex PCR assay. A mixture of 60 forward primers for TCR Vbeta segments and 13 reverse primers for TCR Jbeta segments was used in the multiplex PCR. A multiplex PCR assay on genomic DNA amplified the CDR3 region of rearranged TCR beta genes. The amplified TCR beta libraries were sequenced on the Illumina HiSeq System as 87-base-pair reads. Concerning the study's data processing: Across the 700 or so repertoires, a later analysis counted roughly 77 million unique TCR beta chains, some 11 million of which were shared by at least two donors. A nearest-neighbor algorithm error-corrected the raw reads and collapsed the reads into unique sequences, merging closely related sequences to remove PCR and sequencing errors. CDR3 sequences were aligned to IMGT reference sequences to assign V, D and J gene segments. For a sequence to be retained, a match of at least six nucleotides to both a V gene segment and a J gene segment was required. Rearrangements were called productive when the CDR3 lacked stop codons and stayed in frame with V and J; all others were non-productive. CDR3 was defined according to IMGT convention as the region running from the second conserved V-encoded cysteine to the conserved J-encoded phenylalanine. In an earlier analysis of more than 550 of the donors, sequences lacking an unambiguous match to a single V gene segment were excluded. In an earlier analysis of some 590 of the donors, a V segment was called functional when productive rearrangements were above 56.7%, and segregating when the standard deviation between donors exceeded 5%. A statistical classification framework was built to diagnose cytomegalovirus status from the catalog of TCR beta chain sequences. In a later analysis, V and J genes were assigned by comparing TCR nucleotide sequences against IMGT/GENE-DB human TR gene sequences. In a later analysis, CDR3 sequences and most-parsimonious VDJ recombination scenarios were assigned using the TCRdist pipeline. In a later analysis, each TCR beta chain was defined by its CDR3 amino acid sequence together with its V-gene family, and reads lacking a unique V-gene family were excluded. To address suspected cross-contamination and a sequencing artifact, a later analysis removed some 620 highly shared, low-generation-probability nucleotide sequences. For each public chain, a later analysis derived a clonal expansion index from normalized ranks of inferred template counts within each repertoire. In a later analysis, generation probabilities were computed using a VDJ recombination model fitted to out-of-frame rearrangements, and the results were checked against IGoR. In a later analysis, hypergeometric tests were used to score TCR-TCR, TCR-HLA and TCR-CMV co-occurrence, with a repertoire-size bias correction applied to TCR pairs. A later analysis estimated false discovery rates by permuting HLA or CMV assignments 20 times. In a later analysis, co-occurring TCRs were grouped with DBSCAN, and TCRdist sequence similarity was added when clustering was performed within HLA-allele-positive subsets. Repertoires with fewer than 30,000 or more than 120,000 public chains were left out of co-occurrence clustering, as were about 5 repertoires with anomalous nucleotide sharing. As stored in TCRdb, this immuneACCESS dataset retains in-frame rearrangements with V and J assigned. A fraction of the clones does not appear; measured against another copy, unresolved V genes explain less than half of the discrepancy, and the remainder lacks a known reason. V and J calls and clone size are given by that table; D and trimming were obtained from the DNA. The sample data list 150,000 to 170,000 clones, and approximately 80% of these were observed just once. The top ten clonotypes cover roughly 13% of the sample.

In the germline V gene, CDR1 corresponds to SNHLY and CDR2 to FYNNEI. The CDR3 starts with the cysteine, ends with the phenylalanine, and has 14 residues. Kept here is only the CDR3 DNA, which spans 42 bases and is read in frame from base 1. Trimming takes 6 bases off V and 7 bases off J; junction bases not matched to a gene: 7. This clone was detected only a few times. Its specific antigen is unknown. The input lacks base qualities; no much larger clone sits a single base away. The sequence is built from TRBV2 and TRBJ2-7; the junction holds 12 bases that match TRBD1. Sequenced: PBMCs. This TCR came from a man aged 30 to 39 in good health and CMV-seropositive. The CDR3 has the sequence CASSQGQGAYEQYF. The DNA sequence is TGTGCCAGCAGCCAGGGACAGGGGGCTTATGAGCAGTACTTC. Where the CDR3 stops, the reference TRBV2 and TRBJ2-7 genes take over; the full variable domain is EPEVTQTPSHQVTQMGQEVILRCVPISNHLYFYWYRQILGQKVEFLVSFYNNEISEKSEIFDDQFSVERPDGSNFTLKIRSTKLEDSAMYFCASSQGQGAYEQYFGPGTRLTVT.